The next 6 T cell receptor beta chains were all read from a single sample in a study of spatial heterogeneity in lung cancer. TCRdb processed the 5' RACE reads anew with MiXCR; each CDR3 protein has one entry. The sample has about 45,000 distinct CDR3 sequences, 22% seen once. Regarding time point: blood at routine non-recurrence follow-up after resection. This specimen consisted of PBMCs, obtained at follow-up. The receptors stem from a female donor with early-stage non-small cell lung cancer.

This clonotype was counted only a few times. The CDR3 spells CASSQGGLENTIYF. CDR3 bases: TGTGCCAGCAGCCAGGGGGGGCTCGAAAACACCATATATTTT. The chain joins TRBV7-9 to TRBJ1-3, with 7 bases identical to TRBD1. Trimming at V came to 5 bases and at J to 6 bases, leaving 7 bases not matched to a gene. Looked up from germline, CDR1 is SEHNR and CDR2 is FQNEAQ (reference sequence). CDR3 length: 14 residues. Filled out from reference TRBV7-9 and TRBJ1-3, the complete variable domain reads DTGVSQNPRHKITKRGQNVTFRCDPISEHNRLYWYRQTLGQGPEFLTYFQNEAQLEKSRLLSDRFSAERPKGSFSTLEIQRTEQGDSAMYLCASSQGGLENTIYFGEGSWLTVV.

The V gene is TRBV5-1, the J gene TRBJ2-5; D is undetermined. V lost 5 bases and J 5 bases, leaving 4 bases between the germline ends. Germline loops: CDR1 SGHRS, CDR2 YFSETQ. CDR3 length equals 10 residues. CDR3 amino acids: CASRSETQYF. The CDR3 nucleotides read TGCGCCAGCAGATCGGAGACCCAGTACTTC.

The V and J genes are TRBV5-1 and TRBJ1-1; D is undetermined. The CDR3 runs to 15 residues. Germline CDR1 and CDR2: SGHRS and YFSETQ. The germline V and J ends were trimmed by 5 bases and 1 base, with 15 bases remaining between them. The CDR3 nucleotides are TGCGCCAGCAGAGAATCCACGGTGGCGAACACTGAAGCTTTCTTT. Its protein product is CASRESTVANTEAFF.

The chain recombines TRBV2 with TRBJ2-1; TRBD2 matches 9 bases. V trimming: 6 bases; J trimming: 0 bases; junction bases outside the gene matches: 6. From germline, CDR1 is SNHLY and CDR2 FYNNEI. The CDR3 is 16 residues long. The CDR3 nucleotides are TGTGCCAGCAGAAAGACTAGCGGATACTCCTACAATGAGCAGTTCTTC. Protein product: CASRKTSGYSYNEQFF.

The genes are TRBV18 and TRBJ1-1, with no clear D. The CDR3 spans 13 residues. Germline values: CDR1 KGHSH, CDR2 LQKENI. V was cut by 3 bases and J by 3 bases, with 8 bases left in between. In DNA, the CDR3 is TGTGCCAGCTCACCCTCTAGGGACACTGAAGCTTTCTTT. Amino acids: CASSPSRDTEAFF.

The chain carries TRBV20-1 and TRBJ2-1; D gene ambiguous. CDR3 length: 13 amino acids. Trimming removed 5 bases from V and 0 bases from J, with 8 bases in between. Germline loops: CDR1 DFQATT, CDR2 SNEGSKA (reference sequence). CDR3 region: CSAHRSSYNEQFF. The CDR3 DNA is TGCAGTGCTCATCGGAGCTCCTACAATGAGCAGTTCTTC.